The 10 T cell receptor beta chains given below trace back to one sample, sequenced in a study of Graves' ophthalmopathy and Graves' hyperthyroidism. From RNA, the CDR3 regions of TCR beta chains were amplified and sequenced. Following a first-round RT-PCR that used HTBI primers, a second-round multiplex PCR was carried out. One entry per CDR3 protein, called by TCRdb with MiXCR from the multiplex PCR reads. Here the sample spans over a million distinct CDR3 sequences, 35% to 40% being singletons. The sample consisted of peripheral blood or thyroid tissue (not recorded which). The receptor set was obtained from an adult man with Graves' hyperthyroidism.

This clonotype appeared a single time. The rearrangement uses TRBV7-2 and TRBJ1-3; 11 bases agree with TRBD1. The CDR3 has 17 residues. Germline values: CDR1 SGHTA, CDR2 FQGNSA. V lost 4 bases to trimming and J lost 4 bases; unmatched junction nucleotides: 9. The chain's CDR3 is CASSYPGTGGAGNTIYF. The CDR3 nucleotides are TGTGCCAGCAGCTACCCCGGGACAGGGGGAGCGGGAAACACCATATATTTT. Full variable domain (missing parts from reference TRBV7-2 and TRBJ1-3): GAGVSQSPSNKVTEKGKDVELRCDPISGHTALYWYRQSLGQGLEFLIYFQGNSAPDKSGLPSDRFSAERTGGSVSTLTIQRTQQEDSAVYLCASSYPGTGGAGNTIYFGEGSWLTVV.

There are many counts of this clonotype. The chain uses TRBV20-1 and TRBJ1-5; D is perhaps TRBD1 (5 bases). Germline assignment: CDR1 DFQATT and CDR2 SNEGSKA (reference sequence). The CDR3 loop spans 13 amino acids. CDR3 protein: CSVTPRGNQPQHF. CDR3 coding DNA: TGCAGCGTCACCCCCCGGGGGAATCAGCCCCAGCATTTT.

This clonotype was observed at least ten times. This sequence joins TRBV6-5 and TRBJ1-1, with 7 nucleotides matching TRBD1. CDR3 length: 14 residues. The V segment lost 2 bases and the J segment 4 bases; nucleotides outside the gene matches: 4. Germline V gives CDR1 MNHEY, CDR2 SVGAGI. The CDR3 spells CASSYRRQGTEAFF. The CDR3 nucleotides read TGTGCCAGCAGTTACCGACGACAGGGCACTGAAGCTTTCTTT.

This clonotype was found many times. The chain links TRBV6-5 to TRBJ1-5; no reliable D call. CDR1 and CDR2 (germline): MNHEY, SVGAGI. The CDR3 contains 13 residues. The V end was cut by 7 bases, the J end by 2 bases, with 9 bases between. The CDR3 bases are TGTGCCAGCACCTCCGGAGGCAATCAGCCCCAGCATTTT. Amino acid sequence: CASTSGGNQPQHF.

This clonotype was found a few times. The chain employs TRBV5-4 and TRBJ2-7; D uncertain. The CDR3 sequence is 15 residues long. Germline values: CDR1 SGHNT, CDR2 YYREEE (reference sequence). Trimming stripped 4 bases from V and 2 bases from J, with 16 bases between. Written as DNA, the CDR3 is TGTGCCAGCAGCCCACGATCTGGACGTCCCTACGAGCAGTACTTC. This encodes CASSPRSGRPYEQYF.

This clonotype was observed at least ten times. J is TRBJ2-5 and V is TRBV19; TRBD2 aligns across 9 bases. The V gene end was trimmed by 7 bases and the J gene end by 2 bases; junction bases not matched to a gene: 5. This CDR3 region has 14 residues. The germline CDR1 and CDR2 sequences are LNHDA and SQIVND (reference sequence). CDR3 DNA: TGTGCCAGTACACCCAGCGGGGGGCAAGAGACCCAGTACTTC. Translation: CASTPSGGQETQYF. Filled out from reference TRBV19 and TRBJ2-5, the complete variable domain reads DGGITQSPKYLFRKEGQNVTLSCEQNLNHDAMYWYRQDPGQGLRLIYYSQIVNDFQKGDIAEGYSVSREKKESFPLTVTSAQKNPTAFYLCASTPSGGQETQYFGPGTRLLVL.

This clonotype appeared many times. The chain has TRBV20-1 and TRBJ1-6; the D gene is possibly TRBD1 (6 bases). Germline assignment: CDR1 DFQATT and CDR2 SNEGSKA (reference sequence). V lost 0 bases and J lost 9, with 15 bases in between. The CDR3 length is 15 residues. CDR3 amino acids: CSARDHRVFSSPLHF. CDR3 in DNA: TGCAGTGCTAGAGACCACAGGGTTTTTAGTTCACCCCTCCACTTT.

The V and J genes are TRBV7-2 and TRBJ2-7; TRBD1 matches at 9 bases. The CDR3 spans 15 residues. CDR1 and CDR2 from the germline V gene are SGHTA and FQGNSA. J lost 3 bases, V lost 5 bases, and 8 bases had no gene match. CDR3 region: CASSSTPGQGYEQYF. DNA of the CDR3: TGTGCCAGCAGCAGCACGCCGGGACAGGGCTACGAGCAGTACTTC.

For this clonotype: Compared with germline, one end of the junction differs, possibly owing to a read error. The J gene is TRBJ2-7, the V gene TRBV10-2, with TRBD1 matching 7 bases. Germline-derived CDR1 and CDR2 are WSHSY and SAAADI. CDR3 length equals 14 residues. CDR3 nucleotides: TGTGCCAGCACTGGTTGGGACAGCCTCTACGAGCAGTACTTC. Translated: CASTGWDSLYEQYF.

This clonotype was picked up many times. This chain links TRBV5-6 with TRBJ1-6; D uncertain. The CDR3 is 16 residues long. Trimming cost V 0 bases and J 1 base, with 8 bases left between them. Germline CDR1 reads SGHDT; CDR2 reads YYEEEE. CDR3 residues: CASSLAGESYNSPLHF. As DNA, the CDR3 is TGTGCCAGCAGCTTGGCTGGGGAGTCCTATAATTCACCCCTCCACTTT.